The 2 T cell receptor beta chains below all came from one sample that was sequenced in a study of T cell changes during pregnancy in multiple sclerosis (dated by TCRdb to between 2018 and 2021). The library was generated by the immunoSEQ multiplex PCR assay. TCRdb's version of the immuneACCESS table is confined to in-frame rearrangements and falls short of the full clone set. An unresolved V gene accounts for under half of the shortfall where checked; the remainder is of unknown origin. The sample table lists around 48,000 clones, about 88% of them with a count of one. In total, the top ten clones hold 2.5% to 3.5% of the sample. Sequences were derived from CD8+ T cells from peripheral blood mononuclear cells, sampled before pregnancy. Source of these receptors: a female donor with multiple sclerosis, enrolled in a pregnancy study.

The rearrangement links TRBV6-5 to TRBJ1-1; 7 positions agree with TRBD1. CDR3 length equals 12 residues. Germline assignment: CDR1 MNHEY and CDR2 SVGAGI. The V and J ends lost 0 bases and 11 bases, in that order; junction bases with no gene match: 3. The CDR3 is CASSYSRGSAFF. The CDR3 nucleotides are TGTGCCAGCAGTTACTCCAGGGGGTCGGCTTTCTTT.

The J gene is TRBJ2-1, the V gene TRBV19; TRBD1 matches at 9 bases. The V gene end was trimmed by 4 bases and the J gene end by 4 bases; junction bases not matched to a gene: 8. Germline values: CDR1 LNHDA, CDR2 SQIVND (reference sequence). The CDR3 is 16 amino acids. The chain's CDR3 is CASSTRDRVPYNEQFF. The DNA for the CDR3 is TGTGCCAGTAGTACCCGGGACAGGGTCCCGTACAATGAGCAGTTCTTC.